This entry describes one T cell receptor beta chain. Its specificity is not known. The CDR3 runs to 13 residues. Germline V gene data show CDR1 as SEHNR and CDR2 as FQNEAQ (reference sequence). The V end was cut by 0 bases, the J end by 6 bases, with 8 bases between. This entry comes from a study of T-cell memory formation after mild COVID-19. Study details: Across donors, TCR clusters were largely donor specific. Study outcomes and limitations: Clones shrinking from day 15 to 85 showed even CD4/CD8 mixes; later expanders tilted CD4+.

Using constant-segment primers, 5'RACE produced TCR alpha and TCR beta cDNA libraries carrying sample barcodes and UMIs. TCRdb re-called the 5' RACE reads with MiXCR, one entry per CDR3 protein. This sample has 84,000 or so distinct CDR3 sequences, with approximately 13% found just once. The TCR originated in an adult woman who had mild COVID-19 (a few samples of this study predate the infection). Cell type and time point are not known. The rearrangement uses TRBV7-9 and TRBJ1-1, with D perhaps matching TRBD1 (5 bases). Sample: PBMCs or a T cell subset sorted from them (not recorded which). The CDR3 nucleotides are TGTGCCAGCAGCTTAGCCAGGGTCCCTGAAGCTTTCTTT. Its protein is CASSLARVPEAFF.